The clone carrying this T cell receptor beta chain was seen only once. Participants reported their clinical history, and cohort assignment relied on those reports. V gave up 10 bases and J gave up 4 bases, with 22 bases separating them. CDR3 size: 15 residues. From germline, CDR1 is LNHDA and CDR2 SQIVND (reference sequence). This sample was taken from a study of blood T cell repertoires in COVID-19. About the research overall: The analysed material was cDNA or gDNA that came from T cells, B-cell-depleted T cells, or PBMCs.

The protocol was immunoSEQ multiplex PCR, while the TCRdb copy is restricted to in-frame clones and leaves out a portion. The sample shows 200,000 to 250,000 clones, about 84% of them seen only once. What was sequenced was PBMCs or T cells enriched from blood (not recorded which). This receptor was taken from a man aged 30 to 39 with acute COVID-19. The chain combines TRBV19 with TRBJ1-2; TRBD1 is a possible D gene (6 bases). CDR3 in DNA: TGTGCCACCACGATTTGGGGGGGCGGCGGCTATGGCTACACCTTC. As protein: CATTIWGGGGYGYTF.